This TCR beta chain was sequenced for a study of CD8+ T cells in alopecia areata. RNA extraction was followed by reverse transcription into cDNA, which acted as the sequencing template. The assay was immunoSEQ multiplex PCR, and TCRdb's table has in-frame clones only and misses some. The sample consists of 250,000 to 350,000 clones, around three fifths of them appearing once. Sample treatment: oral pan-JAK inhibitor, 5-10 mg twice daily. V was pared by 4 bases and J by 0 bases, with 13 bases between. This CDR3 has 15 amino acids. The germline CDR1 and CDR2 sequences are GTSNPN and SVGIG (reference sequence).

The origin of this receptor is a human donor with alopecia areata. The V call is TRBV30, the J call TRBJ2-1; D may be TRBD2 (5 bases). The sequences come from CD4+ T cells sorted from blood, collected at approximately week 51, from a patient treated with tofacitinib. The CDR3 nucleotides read TGTGCCTGGACGGTCGGGGTCGGCTCCTACAATGAGCAGTTCTTC. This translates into CAWTVGVGSYNEQFF. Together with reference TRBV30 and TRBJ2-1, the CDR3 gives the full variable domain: SQTIHQWPATLVQPVGSPLSLECTVEGTSNPNLYWYRQAAGRGLQLLFYSVGIGQISSEVPQNLSASRPQDRQFILSSKKLLLSDSGFYLCAWTVGVGSYNEQFFGPGTRLTVL.